This T cell receptor (beta chain) appears in the sequencing data of a study of blood T cell repertoires in COVID-19. About the study: The United States, Italy and Spain supplied acute and convalescent COVID-19 samples. The cDNA or gDNA used as material had been derived from T cells, B-cell-depleted T cells, or PBMCs.

The V gene's germline CDR1 is SGHTA and CDR2 FQGNSA. The J segment lost 2 bases and the V segment lost 5 bases, leaving 3 bases of the junction unmatched. The CDR3 is made up of 14 amino acids. Each participant's cohort was designated according to participant-reported clinical history. Original processing methods: Reference gene primer amplification gave nucleated cell count estimates. Assay: immunoSEQ multiplex PCR; the TCRdb copy retains only in-frame clones and omits some. The V and J calls and clone size come from that table; D and trimming were worked out from the DNA. The table lists 120,000 to 150,000 clones, roughly 84% of them singletons.

Material for sequencing was PBMCs or T cells enriched from blood (not recorded which). The chain recombines TRBV7-2 with TRBJ1-5, with TRBD1 matching 7 bases. This receptor was identified in a woman aged 50 to 60 who had been exposed to COVID-19. The CDR3 DNA reads TGTGCCAGCAGCCAAGGACAGGGCAATCAGCCCCAGCATTTT. Translated, it gives CASSQGQGNQPQHF.